Listed below are T cell receptor beta chains from one sample, sequenced in a study of cytomegalovirus exposure and HLA in healthy donors. Generated by immunoSEQ multiplex PCR, the TCRdb table keeps only in-frame clones and is missing some. The table for this sample gives about 46,000 clones. Sequencing was performed on PBMCs. All receptors come from a woman aged 40 to 50 in good health and CMV-seronegative. The CDR3 runs from the conserved cysteine through the conserved F or W. D genes are given only for firm matches.

d_call j_call v_call cdr3_nt cdr3_aa
TRBD1 TRBJ1-4 TRBV9 TGTGCCAGCAGCGTAGACAGGGGTGAAAAACTGTTTTTT CASSVDRGEKLFF
TRBD1 TRBJ2-2 TRBV7-2 TGTGCCAGCAGCTTAGCCCCAGGGGGCAACACCGGGGAGCTGTTTTTT CASSLAPGGNTGELFF
TRBD1 TRBJ1-1 TRBV9 TGTGCCAGCAGCCCAGCGACAGGGGTGGGGTCTGAAGCTTTCTTT CASSPATGVGSEAFF
- TRBJ1-2 TRBV28 TGTGCCAGCAGTCTACAGGGAGCGGGGAGTGAGTGCTACACCTTC CASSLQGAGSECYTF
- TRBJ1-1 TRBV7-3 TGTGCCAGCAGCTTTACGAGGGACACTGAAGCTTTCTTT CASSFTRDTEAFF
- TRBJ2-3 TRBV7-2 TGTGCCAGCAGACCAGAAGCGTATAGCACAGATACGCAGTATTTT CASRPEAYSTDTQYF
- TRBJ1-4 TRBV28 TGTGCCAGCAGGAGGAATGAAAAACTGTTTTTT CASRRNEKLFF
- TRBJ1-5 TRBV11-2 TGTGCCAGCAGCTTAGTGCCAGGGGAAAATCAGCCCCAGCATTTT CASSLVPGENQPQHF
TRBD2 TRBJ2-3 TRBV7-2 TGTGCCAGCAGCTTGGGCGGGAGGGAGCTTACGGATACGCAGTATTTT CASSLGGRELTDTQYF
- TRBJ1-2 TRBV30 TGTGCCCAGCGCGGGATTAACTATGGCTACACCTTC CAQRGINYGYTF
- TRBJ2-1 TRBV25-1 TGTGCCAGCAGTCAAAGGGGGGAGCAGTTCTTC CASSQRGEQFF
TRBD2 TRBJ2-1 TRBV19 TGTGCCAGTAGTATAAGGGACTACTACAATGAGCAGTTCTTC CASSIRDYYNEQFF
TRBD1 TRBJ1-2 TRBV5-1 TGCGCCAGCAGCCTCGGAGAGAGGGGGCGAGACTATGGCTACACCTTC CASSLGERGRDYGYTF
TRBD1 TRBJ1-1 TRBV7-3 TGTGCCAGCAGCTTCGGGACAGGGGGGACTGAAGCTTTCTTT CASSFGTGGTEAFF
- TRBJ2-1 TRBV30 TGTGCCTGCTCAGGGGTTGCTAATGAGCAGTTCTTC CACSGVANEQFF
- TRBJ2-1 TRBV29-1 TGCAGCGTTGTACTCCATTCCGACAATGAGCAGTTCTTC CSVVLHSDNEQFF
- TRBJ2-2 TRBV19 TGTGCCAGTAGTGGACAAAAGGGGTCCGGGGAGCTGTTTTTT CASSGQKGSGELFF
TRBD2 TRBJ2-7 TRBV19 TGTGCCAGTAGTCTGACTAGCGGGACGGTTAAGCAGTACTTC CASSLTSGTVKQYF
- TRBJ1-5 TRBV25-1 TGTGCCAGCAGTGAATCGGGAGGGGATCAGCCCCAGCATTTT CASSESGGDQPQHF
- TRBJ1-5 TRBV10-1 TGCGCCAGCAGTGGGCCCCAAACCAGGGATAGGGGCGGCAATCAGCCCCAGCATTTT CASSGPQTRDRGGNQPQHF
TRBD2 TRBJ2-1 TRBV6-6 TGTGCCAGCAGCTCAAGACTAGCGGGAAAGAACAATGAGCAGTTCTTC CASSSRLAGKNNEQFF
TRBD1 TRBJ2-2 TRBV4-2 TGTGCCAGCAGCGCACAGGGGGTCGGCACCGGGGAGCTGTTTTTT CASSAQGVGTGELFF
TRBD2 TRBJ2-5 TRBV14 TGTGCCAGCAGCAAAGGACTAGCCACCGTAGAGACCCAGTACTTC CASSKGLATVETQYF
TRBD1 TRBJ2-7 TRBV6-1 TGTGCCAGCAGTAAACAGGGACAGGGGTCCTACGAGCAGTACTTC CASSKQGQGSYEQYF
TRBD1 TRBJ2-7 TRBV6-5 TGTGCCAGCAGGTCCGGGACAGGGAAGATTCGGCTGTACTTC CASRSGTGKIRLYF
TRBD2 TRBJ2-1 TRBV5-1 TGCGCCAGCCAGGGACTAGCGGACGACAATGAGCAGTTCTTC CASQGLADDNEQFF
- TRBJ2-1 TRBV7-9 TGTGCCAGCAGCTTAGCTTCGGGTTTTGGGAATGAGCAGTTCTTC CASSLASGFGNEQFF
TRBD1 TRBJ1-1 TRBV29-1 TGCAGCGTTCTGTCCGGGACAGGAGGCGGGAGCACTGAAGCTTTCTTT CSVLSGTGGGSTEAFF
TRBD1 TRBJ2-7 TRBV5-4 TGTGCCAGCAGTACTGACAGGGCCCACGAGCAGTACTTC CASSTDRAHEQYF
- TRBJ1-5 TRBV2 TGTGCCAGCAGCCTTCAGGTGGCCGATCAGCCCCAGCATTTT CASSLQVADQPQHF
TRBD2 TRBJ2-1 TRBV27 TGTGCCAGCAGTCCCGGGTGGACTAGCGGGATCAATGAGCAGTTCTTC CASSPGWTSGINEQFF
- TRBJ2-3 TRBV6-5 TGTGCCAGCAGCCCAGCGGGTAGCACAGATACGCAGTATTTT CASSPAGSTDTQYF
- TRBJ2-7 TRBV6-6 TGTGCCAGCAGAAGAGCCCGGGACACTTCCTACGAGCAGTACTTC CASRRARDTSYEQYF
TRBD1 TRBJ2-7 TRBV9 TGTGCCAGCAGCCCCCGGACAGGGGCTGCATACGAGCAGTACTTC CASSPRTGAAYEQYF
- TRBJ1-2 TRBV5-1 TGCGCCAGCAGCTTGTCAGGGCCCATGGAGCATGGCTACACCTTC CASSLSGPMEHGYTF
- TRBJ2-2 TRBV7-2 TGTGCCAGCAGCTTAGCGGCGGGTCTAGTAGGAGGGGGGGAGCTGTTTTTT CASSLAAGLVGGGELFF
TRBD2 TRBJ2-1 TRBV11-1 TGTGCCAGCGCCCTGACTAGCGGGAACAATGAGCAGTTCTTC CASALTSGNNEQFF
TRBD1 TRBJ1-4 TRBV7-9 TGTGCCAGCAGCAGCGGGACAGGGGATGAAAAACTGTTTTTT CASSSGTGDEKLFF
TRBD2 TRBJ2-2 TRBV29-1 TGCAGCGTTGAAAAAGCGGGAGGGACCACCGGGGAGCTGTTTTTT CSVEKAGGTTGELFF
TRBD2 TRBJ2-3 TRBV28 TGTGCCAGCAGTTCCCTGAAGGCGGGAGGGACAGATACGCAGTATTTT CASSSLKAGGTDTQYF
TRBD1 TRBJ2-7 TRBV4-1 TGCGCCAGCAGCCAAGGGGACAGGGGGTACGAGCAGTACTTC CASSQGDRGYEQYF
- TRBJ1-1 TRBV4-3 TGCGCCAGCAGCCAAGCCGTCGGGGGGGTGAACACTGAAGCTTTCTTT CASSQAVGGVNTEAFF
TRBD2 TRBJ2-1 TRBV6-6 TGTGCCAGCAGGTCTTTACTAGCGGGAGCCGACAATGAGCAGTTCTTC CASRSLLAGADNEQFF
- TRBJ1-2 TRBV4-3 TGCGCCAGCAGCCAAGGCAGGGGATCGAACTATGGCTACACCTTC CASSQGRGSNYGYTF
- TRBJ1-5 TRBV28 TGTGCCAGCAGTTCCACGGGGGGCGGTCAGCCCCAGCATTTT CASSSTGGGQPQHF